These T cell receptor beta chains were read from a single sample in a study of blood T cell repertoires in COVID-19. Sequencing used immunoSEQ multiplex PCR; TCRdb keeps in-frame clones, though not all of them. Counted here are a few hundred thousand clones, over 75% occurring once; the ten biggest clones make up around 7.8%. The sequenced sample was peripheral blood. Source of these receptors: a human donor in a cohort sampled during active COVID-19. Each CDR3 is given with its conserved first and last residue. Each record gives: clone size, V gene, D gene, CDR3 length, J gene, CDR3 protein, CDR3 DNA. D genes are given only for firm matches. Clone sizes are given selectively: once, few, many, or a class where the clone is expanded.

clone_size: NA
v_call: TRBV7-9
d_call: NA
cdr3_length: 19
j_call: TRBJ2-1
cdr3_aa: CASSLVRGAGLIDDNEQFF
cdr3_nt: TGTGCCAGCAGCTTAGTCAGGGGCGCAGGATTAATCGACGACAATGAGCAGTTCTTC

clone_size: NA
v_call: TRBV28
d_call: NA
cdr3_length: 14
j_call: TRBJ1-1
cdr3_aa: CASSLILKSTEAFF
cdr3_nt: TGTGCCAGCAGTTTAATTTTGAAGAGCACTGAAGCTTTCTTT

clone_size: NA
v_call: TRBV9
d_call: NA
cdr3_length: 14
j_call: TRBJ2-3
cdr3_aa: CASSVRHFGDTQYF
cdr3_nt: TGTGCCAGCAGCGTTCGTCATTTCGGAGATACGCAGTATTTT

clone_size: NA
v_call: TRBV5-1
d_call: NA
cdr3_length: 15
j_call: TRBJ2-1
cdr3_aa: CASTPWEAGYNEQFF
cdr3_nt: TGCGCCAGCACCCCCTGGGAGGCGGGATACAATGAGCAGTTCTTC

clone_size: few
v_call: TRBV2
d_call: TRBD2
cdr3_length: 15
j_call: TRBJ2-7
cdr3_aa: CASNPSGGAPYEQYF
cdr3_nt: TGTGCCAGCAACCCGAGCGGGGGGGCACCCTACGAGCAGTACTTC

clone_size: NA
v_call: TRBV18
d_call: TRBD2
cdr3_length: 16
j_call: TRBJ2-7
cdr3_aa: CASSPRSGRGTYEQYF
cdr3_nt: TGTGCCAGCTCACCACGATCCGGGAGGGGGACCTACGAGCAGTACTTC

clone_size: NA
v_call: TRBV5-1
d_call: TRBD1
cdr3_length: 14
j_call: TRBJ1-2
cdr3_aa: CASSLRQGGEGYTF
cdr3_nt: TGCGCCAGCAGCTTGAGACAGGGGGGCGAAGGCTACACCTTC

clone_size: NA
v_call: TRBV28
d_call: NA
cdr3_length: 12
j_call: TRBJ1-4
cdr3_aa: CASSLQGRKLFF
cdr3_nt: TGTGCCAGCAGTTTACAGGGAAGGAAACTGTTTTTT

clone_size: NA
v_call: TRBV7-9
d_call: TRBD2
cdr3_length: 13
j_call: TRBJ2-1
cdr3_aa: CASSWGLAGGPFF
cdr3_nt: TGTGCCAGCAGCTGGGGACTAGCGGGAGGCCCGTTCTTC

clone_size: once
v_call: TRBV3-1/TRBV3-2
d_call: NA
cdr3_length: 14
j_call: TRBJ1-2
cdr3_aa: CASSQEGRGYGYTF
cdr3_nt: TGTGCCAGCAGCCAAGAGGGCAGGGGTTATGGCTACACCTTC

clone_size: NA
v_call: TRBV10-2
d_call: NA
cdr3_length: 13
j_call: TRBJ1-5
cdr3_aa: CASSLQDNQPQHF
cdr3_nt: TGCGCCAGCAGTTTACAGGACAATCAGCCCCAGCATTTT

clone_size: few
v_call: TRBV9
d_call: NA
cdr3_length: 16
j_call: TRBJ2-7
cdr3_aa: CASSVAGAGAPYEQYF
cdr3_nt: TGTGCCAGCAGCGTAGCTGGGGCGGGGGCTCCCTACGAGCAGTACTTC

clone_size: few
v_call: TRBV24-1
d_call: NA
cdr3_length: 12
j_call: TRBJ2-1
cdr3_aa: CATSDHNNEQFF
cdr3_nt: TGTGCCACCAGTGATCACAACAATGAGCAGTTCTTC

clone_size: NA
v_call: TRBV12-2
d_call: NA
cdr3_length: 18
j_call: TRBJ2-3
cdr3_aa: CASRSPTPSGGGTDTQYF
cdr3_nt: TGTGCAAGTCGCTCCCCCACCCCGTCGGGGGGGGGCACAGATACGCAGTATTTT

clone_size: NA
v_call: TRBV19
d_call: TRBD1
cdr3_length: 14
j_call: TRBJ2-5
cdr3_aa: CASSTRQGAETQYF
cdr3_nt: TGTGCCAGTAGTACTCGACAGGGGGCAGAGACCCAGTACTTC

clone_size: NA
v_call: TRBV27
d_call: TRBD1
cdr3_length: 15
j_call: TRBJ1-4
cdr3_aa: CASSSSGGAGEKLFF
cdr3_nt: TGTGCCAGCAGTTCGTCAGGGGGCGCGGGAGAAAAACTGTTTTTT

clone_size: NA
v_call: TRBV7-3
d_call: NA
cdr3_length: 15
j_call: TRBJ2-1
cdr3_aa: CASSLDGFRRNEQFF
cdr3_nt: TGTGCCAGCAGCTTAGACGGATTCCGGAGGAATGAGCAGTTCTTC

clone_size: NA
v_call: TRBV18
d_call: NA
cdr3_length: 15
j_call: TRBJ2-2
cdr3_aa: CASSPLRTDTGELFF
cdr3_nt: TGTGCCAGCTCACCTCTGAGGACAGACACCGGGGAGCTGTTTTTT

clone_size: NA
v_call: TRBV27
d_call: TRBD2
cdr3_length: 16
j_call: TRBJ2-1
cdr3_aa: CASSLSVGLAGTEQFF
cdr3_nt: TGTGCCAGCAGTTTATCGGTGGGACTAGCGGGAACTGAGCAGTTCTTC

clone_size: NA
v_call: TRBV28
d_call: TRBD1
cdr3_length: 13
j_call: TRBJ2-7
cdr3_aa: CATRTGFSYEQYF
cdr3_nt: TGTGCCACCCGGACAGGGTTCTCCTACGAGCAGTACTTC

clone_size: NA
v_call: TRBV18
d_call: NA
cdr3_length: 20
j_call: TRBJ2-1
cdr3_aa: CASSPLIRRDLILSYNEQFF
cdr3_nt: TGTGCCAGCTCACCTTTGATCCGTAGGGACTTAATTCTCTCCTACAATGAGCAGTTCTTC

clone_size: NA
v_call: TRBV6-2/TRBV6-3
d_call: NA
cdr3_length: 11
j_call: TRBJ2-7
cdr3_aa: CASSYLHEQYF
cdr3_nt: TGTGCCAGCAGTTACCTTCACGAGCAGTACTTC

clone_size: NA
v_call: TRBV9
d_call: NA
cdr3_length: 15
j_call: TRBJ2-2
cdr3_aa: CASSARSGLSGELFF
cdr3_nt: TGTGCCAGCAGCGCGAGATCGGGACTCAGCGGGGAGCTGTTTTTT

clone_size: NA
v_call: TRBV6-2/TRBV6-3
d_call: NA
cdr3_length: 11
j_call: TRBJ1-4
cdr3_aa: CASSRGEKLFF
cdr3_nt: TGTGCCAGCAGTCGGGGTGAAAAACTGTTTTTT

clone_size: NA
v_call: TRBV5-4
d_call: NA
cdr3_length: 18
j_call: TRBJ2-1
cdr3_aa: CASSAPGEALSSYNEQFF
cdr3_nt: TGTGCCAGCAGCGCCCCCGGGGAGGCCCTTAGCTCCTACAATGAGCAGTTCTTC

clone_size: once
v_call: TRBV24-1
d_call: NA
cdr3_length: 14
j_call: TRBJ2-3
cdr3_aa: CATGGAGSTDTQYF
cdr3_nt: TGTGCCACCGGAGGGGCTGGGAGCACAGATACGCAGTATTTT

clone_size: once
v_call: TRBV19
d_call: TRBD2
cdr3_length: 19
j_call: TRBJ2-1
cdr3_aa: CASSGATSGGETSYNEQFF
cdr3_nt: TGTGCCAGTAGTGGGGCGACTAGCGGGGGGGAAACATCCTACAATGAGCAGTTCTTC

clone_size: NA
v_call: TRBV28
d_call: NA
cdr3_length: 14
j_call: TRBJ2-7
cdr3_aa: CASSFGGAYYEQYF
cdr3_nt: TGTGCCAGCAGTTTCGGCGGGGCTTACTACGAGCAGTACTTC

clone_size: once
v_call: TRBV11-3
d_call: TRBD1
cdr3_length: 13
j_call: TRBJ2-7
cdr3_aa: CASSLATGKEQYF
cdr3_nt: TGTGCCAGCAGCTTAGCGACAGGGAAGGAGCAGTACTTC

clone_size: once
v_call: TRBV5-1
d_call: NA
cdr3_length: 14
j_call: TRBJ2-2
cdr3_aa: CASAVIVGTGELFF
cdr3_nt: TGCGCCAGCGCGGTTATTGTGGGCACCGGGGAGCTGTTTTTT

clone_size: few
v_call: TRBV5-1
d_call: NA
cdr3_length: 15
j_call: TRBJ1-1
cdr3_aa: CASSSTVSNRAEAFF
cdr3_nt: TGCGCCAGCAGCTCCACCGTTTCAAATCGAGCGGAAGCTTTCTTT

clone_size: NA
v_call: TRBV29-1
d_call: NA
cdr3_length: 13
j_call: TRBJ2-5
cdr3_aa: CSVESLGGETQYF
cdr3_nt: TGCAGCGTTGAAAGCCTGGGGGGAGAGACCCAGTACTTC

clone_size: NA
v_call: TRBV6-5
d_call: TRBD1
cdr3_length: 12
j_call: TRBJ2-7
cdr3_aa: CASGTEPNEQYF
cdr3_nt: TGTGCCAGTGGGACAGAACCGAACGAGCAGTACTTC

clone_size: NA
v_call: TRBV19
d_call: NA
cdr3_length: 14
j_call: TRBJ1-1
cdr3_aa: CASSIDSINTEAFF
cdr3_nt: TGTGCCAGTAGTATAGACAGTATTAACACTGAAGCTTTCTTT

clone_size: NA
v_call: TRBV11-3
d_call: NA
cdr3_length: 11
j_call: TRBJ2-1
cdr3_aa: CASSSGDEQFF
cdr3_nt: TGTGCCAGCAGCTCAGGGGATGAGCAGTTCTTC

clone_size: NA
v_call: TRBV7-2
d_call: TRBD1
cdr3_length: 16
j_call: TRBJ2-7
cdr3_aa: CASSLALGQGVYEQYF
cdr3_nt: TGTGCCAGCAGCTTAGCGCTCGGACAGGGTGTCTACGAGCAGTACTTC

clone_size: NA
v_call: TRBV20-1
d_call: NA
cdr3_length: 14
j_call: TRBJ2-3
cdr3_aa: CSASLGGSTDTQYF
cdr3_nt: TGCAGTGCTAGTTTGGGCGGGAGCACAGATACGCAGTATTTT

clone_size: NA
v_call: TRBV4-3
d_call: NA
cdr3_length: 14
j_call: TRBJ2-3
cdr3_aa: CASSQDTGVTTQYF
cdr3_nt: TGCGCCAGCAGCCAAGATACCGGGGTCACTACGCAGTATTTT

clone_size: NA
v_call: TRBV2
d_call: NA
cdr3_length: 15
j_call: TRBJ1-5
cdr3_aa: CASSERAGGNQPQHF
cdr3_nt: TGTGCCAGCAGTGAGCGGGCAGGGGGCAATCAGCCCCAGCATTTT

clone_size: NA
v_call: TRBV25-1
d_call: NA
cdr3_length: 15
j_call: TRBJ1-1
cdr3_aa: CASSVWQGMNTEAFF
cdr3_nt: TGTGCCAGCAGTGTATGGCAGGGGATGAACACTGAAGCTTTCTTT

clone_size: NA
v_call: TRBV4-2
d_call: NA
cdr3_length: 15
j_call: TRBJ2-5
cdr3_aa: CASSQTDRIQETQYF
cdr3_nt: TGTGCCAGCAGCCAAACAGACAGGATCCAAGAGACCCAGTACTTC